The source of this TCR beta chain is a study of naive and memory T cell subsets. The V gene end was trimmed by 4 bases and the J gene end by 0 bases; junction bases not matched to a gene: 4. The CDR3 is made up of 14 amino acids. Germline-derived CDR1 and CDR2 are DFQATT and SNEGSKA (reference sequence). Two oligonucleotides, mixed equimolar, formed the beta constant-region primer covering TRBC1 and TRBC2. Four rounds of PCR amplified the ligated cDNA using nested alpha and beta constant-region primers plus SP2. An oligonucleotide with the SP2 primer and a 12-nucleotide UMI was ligated to the cDNA 3' end. From the UMI-ligation and nested PCR reads, TCRdb called clonotypes with MiXCR, one entry per CDR3 protein. Found here are over 100,000 distinct CDR3 sequences, roughly 32% of them singletons; the top ten hold approximately 0.9%.

The chain joins TRBV20-1 to TRBJ2-3, with TRBD2 matching over 7 bases. The material sequenced was central memory CD4+ T cells from blood. The sequence derives from a human donor in good health. CDR3 nucleotides: TGCAGTGCTACCCCGGGACTAAGCACAGATACGCAGTATTTT. It encodes CSATPGLSTDTQYF.